Given below is one T cell receptor beta chain in context. No antigen is known for it. Produced via immunoSEQ multiplex PCR; TCRdb's table is partial and in-frame only. Here the sample spans 110,000 to 150,000 clones, approximately 91% being singletons. This record belongs to a study of cytomegalovirus exposure and HLA in healthy donors. Study-wide results and caveats: Specificity for CMV antigens was confirmed in vitro for a few of the CMV-associated chains. Generally TCR sequences proved uncommon, though certain public TCRs appeared in numerous donors. Reports credit the classifier with highly specific, highly sensitive diagnosis of cytomegalovirus status.

Per the germline V gene, CDR1 is GTSNPN and CDR2 is SVGIG (reference sequence). V was clipped by 4 bases and J by 3 bases, with 30 bases between them. The CDR3 loop spans 19 amino acids. The chain has TRBV30 and TRBJ1-1; D perhaps matches TRBD1 (5 bases). The sequence was obtained from a man aged 18-30 years in good health and CMV-seronegative. The material sequenced was PBMCs. This CDR3 is CAWNGGRDSEILIDTEAFF. As DNA, the CDR3 is TGTGCCTGGAACGGGGGTAGAGACAGCGAGATTTTAATCGACACTGAAGCTTTCTTT.